The 13 T cell receptor beta chains below come from one sample, sequenced in a study of human T cells and chemical hapten exposure. The time point here: patch test 1, 2 weeks after DPC sensitization. As for treatment: therapeutic diphenylcyclopropenone sensitization with weekly scalp DPC. TCRdb independently ran MiXCR on the RACE reads; one entry per CDR3 protein. The table lists about 80,000 distinct CDR3 sequences, 9% to 12% of them singletons. The material was whole blood, obtained in connection with sensitization to the hapten diphenylcyclopropenone (DPC). These receptors all stem from a woman between 50 and 59 years old with alopecia areata. Some clones in this sample may be carry-over from other donors' samples.

A few counts support this clonotype. The CDR3 region is CSATAGASDTQYF. The CDR3 nucleotides are TGCAGTGCTACAGCGGGAGCATCCGATACGCAGTATTTT. The V gene is TRBV20-1, the J gene TRBJ2-3, with 8 nucleotides matching TRBD2. Per the germline V gene, CDR1 is DFQATT and CDR2 is SNEGSKA (reference sequence). The CDR3 length is 13 residues. V shed 4 bases and J 6 bases; nucleotides not matched to a gene: 6.

J is TRBJ2-7 and V is TRBV27; maybe TRBD2 (6 bases). The V and J ends lost 2 bases and 1 base respectively, with 12 bases between them. Germline CDR1 MNHEY, CDR2 SMNVEV (reference sequence). The CDR3 consists of 15 residues. The CDR3, as DNA: TGTGCCAGCAGTTTAGGAGGGAGGAGATCCTACGAGCAGTACTTC. Protein: CASSLGGRRSYEQYF.

This clonotype was seen at least ten times. The chain is built from TRBV6-5 and TRBJ1-6, with D perhaps TRBD1 (6 bases). V dropped 6 bases and J dropped 9 bases, with 9 bases sitting between them. In germline, CDR1 is MNHEY, CDR2 SVGAGI. The CDR3 covers 12 residues. The CDR3 sequence: CASRAGVSPLHF. The CDR3 DNA reads as TGTGCCAGCAGGGCAGGGGTTTCACCCCTCCACTTT.

V and J are TRBV3-1 and TRBJ2-7; 8 bases map to TRBD2. CDR1 LGHDT and CDR2 YNNKEL come from the germline V gene (reference sequence). The CDR3 runs to 15 residues. Germline trimming cut 0 bases from V and 4 bases from J; bases unmatched to any gene: 5. The DNA of the CDR3 is TGTGCCAGCAGCCAAGAAAGAGCGGGGGCTTACGAGCAGTACTTC. Translated: CASSQERAGAYEQYF.

V is TRBV5-1 and J is TRBJ1-6; 10 bases align to TRBD1. The germline V gene encodes CDR1 SGHRS and CDR2 YFSETQ. The CDR3 runs 16 residues. The trim removed 0 bases at V and 9 bases at J, leaving 6 bases unmatched. CDR3 bases: TGCGCCAGCAGCTTGGGCCGGGACAGGGGACCTTCACCCCTCCACTTT. This translates into CASSLGRDRGPSPLHF.

There are many counts of this clonotype. The chain couples TRBV11-2 to TRBJ2-2; 7 nucleotides agree with TRBD2. The CDR3 length is 16 residues. The junction had 11 bases not matched to a gene; V was cut back by 5 bases and J by 5 bases. Germline V lookup: CDR1 SGHAT, CDR2 FQNNGV. The CDR3 here is CASSPSLAAKTGELFF. DNA of the CDR3: TGTGCCAGCAGCCCCAGTCTAGCGGCTAAGACCGGGGAGCTGTTTTTT.

This clonotype came up a few times. This sequence joins TRBV12-2 and TRBJ2-7; the table's D call, TRBD2, was not checked against the DNA. TRBV12-2 represents a pseudogene. CDR3 length equals 15 residues. The CDR3 protein is CASRPSRDFLYEQYF. CDR3 coding DNA: TGTGCAAGTCGCCCGAGCAGGGACTTCCTCTACGAGCAGTACTTC.

This rearrangement joins TRBV12-3 or TRBV12-4 to TRBJ2-7; 8 bases are shared with TRBD2. Germline trimming cut 2 bases from V and 6 bases from J; bases unmatched to any gene: 9. The CDR3 covers 15 residues. In DNA form, the CDR3 reads TGTGCCAGCAGTTTAACCGGGAGGGCCTGGGGCGAGCAGTACTTC. Translated, it gives CASSLTGRAWGEQYF.

This clonotype was seen a handful of times. The CDR3, as DNA: TGCAGCGTTTTGGTACTTAACTATGGCTACACCTTC. Protein product: CSVLVLNYGYTF. The rearrangement joins TRBV29-1 to TRBJ1-2, with D unclear. Germline CDR1 reads SQVTM; CDR2 reads ANQGSEA. Trimming pared 5 bases from V and 1 base from J, leaving 8 bases between. This CDR3 is 12 amino acids long.

The chain employs TRBV7-2 and TRBJ2-5, with TRBD2 identical over 8 bases. Germline-derived CDR1 and CDR2 are SGHTA and FQGNSA. After removal of 5 bases from V and 13 bases from J, the junction contained 12 bases not matched to a gene. The CDR3 contains 13 residues. The CDR3 region is CASSPLPGTRTYF. CDR3 bases: TGTGCCAGCAGCCCCCTGCCCGGGACTAGGACGTACTTC.

This chain joins TRBV6-2 or TRBV6-3 and TRBJ1-5; maybe TRBD1 (5 bases). The V gene's germline CDR1 is MNHEY and CDR2 SVGEGT. V gave up 6 bases and J gave up 2 bases, with 14 bases separating them. The CDR3 is 15 residues long. CDR3 sequence (DNA): TGTGCCAGCAGCAGGGACGTAGTGGGCAATCAGCCCCAGCATTTT. Translating gives CASSRDVVGNQPQHF.

The genes are TRBV20-1 and TRBJ1-6, with D uncertain. Trimming pared 1 base from V and 5 bases from J, leaving 12 bases between. Germline CDR1 DFQATT, CDR2 SNEGSKA (reference sequence). The length of the CDR3 is 15 residues. The DNA for the CDR3 is TGCAGTGCTAGAGCGCGACTCCTTAATAATTCACCCCTCCACTTT. Protein product: CSARARLLNNSPLHF.

This chain links TRBV18 with TRBJ1-1, with 7 positions matching TRBD1. Trimming took 3 bases from V and 3 from J; bases not matched to a gene: 7. The CDR3 runs 15 residues. Germline V gene sequence: CDR1 KGHSH, CDR2 LQKENI. In nucleotides, the CDR3 is TGTGCCAGCTCACCGGTCCGGGACAGATACACTGAAGCTTTCTTT. Residues: CASSPVRDRYTEAFF. The complete variable domain, with remaining parts taken from reference TRBV18 and TRBJ1-1, reads NAGVMQNPRHLVRRRGQEARLRCSPMKGHSHVYWYRQLPEEGLKFMVYLQKENIIDESGMPKERFSAEFPKEGPSILRIQQVVRGDSAAYFCASSPVRDRYTEAFFGQGTRLTVV.